These 21 T cell receptor beta chains share one sample of origin, sequenced in a study of blood T cell repertoires in COVID-19. Sequencing used immunoSEQ multiplex PCR; TCRdb keeps in-frame clones, though not all of them. The table has approximately 32,000 clones, around 86% seen once; the top ten hold over 12%. Sequenced: peripheral blood. Receptors originate from a man aged 60-69 years with active COVID-19.

The chain has TRBV7-2 and TRBJ2-7; TRBD2 might be the D (6 bases). The CDR3 length is 16 residues. Trimming stripped 1 base from V and 6 bases from J, with 19 bases between. Germline CDR1 reads SGHTA; CDR2 reads FQGNSA. CDR3 sequence: CASSLGASVPNLEQYF. CDR3 nucleotide sequence: TGTGCCAGCAGCTTAGGGGCTAGCGTTCCCAATCTCGAGCAGTACTTC.

The chain carries TRBV5-1 and TRBJ1-1; 9 bases align to TRBD1. V trimming: 3 bases; J trimming: 1 base; junction bases outside the gene matches: 4. CDR3 length: 15 amino acids. The germline CDR1 and CDR2 sequences are SGHRS and YFSETQ. CDR3 residues: CASSSGTGTNTEAFF. Written as DNA, the CDR3 is TGCGCCAGCAGCTCCGGGACAGGGACGAACACTGAAGCTTTCTTT.

This clone was observed a handful of times. This rearrangement joins TRBV6-7 to TRBJ2-1; possibly TRBD2 for D (6 bases). TRBV6-7 is placed among ORFs of uncertain function. The CDR3 has 17 amino acids. V was cut by 8 bases and J by 3 bases, with 23 bases left in between. For the CDR3, the DNA is TGTGCCAGCCGCGCCAGGGAGGAGGGAGTAAACTACAATGAGCAGTTCTTC. This sequence encodes CASRAREEGVNYNEQFF.

The chain links TRBV11-2 to TRBJ1-6; 10 bases fit TRBD1. J was trimmed by 6 bases and V by 5 bases; bases with no gene match: 4. Germline V gene lookup returns CDR1 SGHAT and CDR2 FQNNGV. The CDR3 spans 15 residues. The CDR3 loop reads CASSRRTGGNSPLHF. The DNA for the CDR3 is TGTGCCAGCAGCCGACGGACAGGGGGTAATTCACCCCTCCACTTT.

The CDR3, as DNA: TGTGCCACGATTGCTCCCCGGGACAGGCCACTTCATGAGCAGTTCTTC. Its protein product is CATIAPRDRPLHEQFF. J is TRBJ2-1 and V is TRBV24-1, with 8 bases lining up with TRBD1. Germline-derived CDR1 and CDR2 are KGHDR and SFDVKD. The trim removed 10 bases at V and 8 bases at J, leaving 18 bases unmatched. The CDR3 contains 16 residues.

This chain links TRBV4-3 with TRBJ2-3; TRBD1 is a possible D gene (7 bases). The V end was cut by 0 bases, the J end by 1 base, with 11 bases between. The CDR3 spans 16 residues. Germline V gene sequence: CDR1 LGHNA, CDR2 YSLEER. The CDR3 DNA reads as TGCGCCAGCAGCCAAGATTGGAGGGGGCGCACAGATACGCAGTATTTT. Its protein product is CASSQDWRGRTDTQYF.

This chain uses TRBV18 with TRBJ2-1, with D possibly being TRBD2 (6 bases). Germline assignment: CDR1 KGHSH and CDR2 LQKENI. Trimming stripped 0 bases from V and 2 bases from J, with 8 bases between. The CDR3 length is 15 residues. The CDR3 DNA is TGTGCCAGCTCACCACCCGCGGGGACCTACAATGAGCAGTTCTTC. Protein: CASSPPAGTYNEQFF.

V usage is TRBV4-3 and J usage is TRBJ2-1; 12 nucleotides line up with TRBD2. This CDR3 is 19 amino acids long. Trimming at V came to 0 bases and at J to 4 bases, leaving 10 bases not matched to a gene. CDR1 is LGHNA, CDR2 YSLEER, per germline. The CDR3 region is CASSQDWASGGARYNEQFF. DNA of the CDR3: TGCGCCAGCAGCCAAGATTGGGCTAGCGGGGGGGCCAGGTACAATGAGCAGTTCTTC.

The chain carries TRBV6-2 or TRBV6-3 and TRBJ2-5, with 8 bases identical to TRBD2. Germline V gives CDR1 MNHEY, CDR2 SVGEGT. The CDR3 is 16 residues long. With 6 bases clipped from V and 1 base from J, the junction kept 10 bases outside the gene matches. The CDR3 DNA reads as TGTGCCAGCAGCCCTCGACTAGCGCGATCCCAAGAGACCCAGTACTTC. This translates into CASSPRLARSQETQYF.

V is TRBV15 and J is TRBJ1-5; D uncertain. V gave up 0 bases and J gave up 8 bases, with 11 bases separating them. The CDR3 runs to 14 residues. CDR1 is LNHNV and CDR2 is YYDKDF in the germline V gene (reference sequence). The CDR3 loop reads CATSRDLRLKPQHF. The CDR3 DNA reads TGTGCCACCAGCAGAGATTTGCGCTTAAAGCCCCAGCATTTT.

The V and J genes are TRBV12-5 and TRBJ1-5; no reliable D call. The CDR3 loop spans 13 amino acids. From germline, CDR1 is LGHNT and CDR2 FRNRAP. V lost 1 base and J lost 7, with 8 bases in between. The CDR3: CASGLAGGQPQHF. The CDR3 nucleotides read TGTGCTAGTGGTTTGGCCGGCGGGCAGCCCCAGCATTTT.

This rearrangement joins TRBV7-3 to TRBJ2-3; D call uncertain. Trimming left V 0 bases short and J 5 bases short, with 12 bases between. Per the germline V gene, CDR1 is SGHTA and CDR2 is FQGTGA. The length of the CDR3 is 15 residues. CDR3 loop: CASSLTNQVGDTQYF. The CDR3 nucleotides read TGTGCCAGCAGCTTAACGAACCAGGTGGGAGATACGCAGTATTTT. Using reference TRBV7-3 and TRBJ2-3 for the parts outside the CDR3, the full variable domain is GAGVSQTPSNKVTEKGKYVELRCDPISGHTALYWYRQSLGQGPEFLIYFQGTGAADDSGLPNDRFFAVRPEGSVSTLKIQRTERGDSAVYLCASSLTNQVGDTQYFGPGTRLTVL.

The chain employs TRBV6-5 and TRBJ2-1, with 13 positions matching TRBD2. Germline V gene lookup returns CDR1 MNHEY and CDR2 SVGAGI. J gave up 2 bases and V 6 bases, and 1 base lay outside the gene matches. The CDR3 covers 15 residues. CDR3 loop: CASRLAGGAYNEQFF. The CDR3 DNA follows: TGTGCCAGCAGACTAGCGGGAGGGGCCTACAATGAGCAGTTCTTC.

The rearrangement joins TRBV7-2 to TRBJ2-7, with 10 bases fitting TRBD1. J gave up 2 bases and V 5 bases, and 3 bases lay outside the gene matches. CDR1 and CDR2 (germline): SGHTA, FQGNSA. The CDR3 spans 14 residues. This chain's CDR3 is CASSRDRGPYEQYF. The CDR3 DNA reads TGTGCCAGCAGCCGGGACAGGGGACCCTACGAGCAGTACTTC.

This chain links TRBV7-6 with TRBJ1-4; maybe TRBD1 (6 bases). The CDR3 consists of 16 residues. Trimming stripped 1 base from V and 8 bases from J, with 17 bases between. Germline V gene data show CDR1 as SGHVS and CDR2 as FNYEAQ. CDR3 nucleotide sequence: TGTGCCAGCAGCTTAGGCACATCTCCCACAGGGGAAAAACTGTTTTTT. This gives the protein CASSLGTSPTGEKLFF.

The V call is TRBV18, the J call TRBJ1-3, with D unclear. Trimming removed 6 bases at V and 0 bases at J, with 12 bases between. CDR1 is KGHSH, CDR2 LQKENI, per germline. The CDR3 is 15 residues long. The DNA of the CDR3 is TGTGCCAGCTCTCCGACGGACTTCTCTGGAAACACCATATATTTT. Its translation is CASSPTDFSGNTIYF.

This chain uses TRBV14 with TRBJ1-2; D unresolved. The CDR3 spans 13 residues. The germline V and J ends were trimmed by 0 bases and 2 bases, with 4 bases remaining between them. CDR1 is SGHDN, CDR2 FVKESK, per germline. In DNA form, the CDR3 reads TGTGCCAGCAGCCAAGACCTAAACTATGGCTACACCTTC. Translated: CASSQDLNYGYTF.

The chain couples TRBV14 to TRBJ2-1; no definite D call. Germline lookup yields CDR1 SGHDN and CDR2 FVKESK. Trimming shortened V by 1 base and J by 6 bases, and 7 bases separated the two germline ends. CDR3 length: 13 residues. DNA of the CDR3: TGTGCCAGCAGCCAAGGAGGCAGCAATGAGCAGTTCTTC. It specifies CASSQGGSNEQFF.

The V gene is TRBV5-1, the J gene TRBJ1-4, with D maybe TRBD1 (5 bases). The CDR3 covers 15 residues. Deletions cut 0 bases from V and 3 bases from J, with 9 bases between. Germline-derived CDR1 and CDR2 are SGHRS and YFSETQ. The DNA for the CDR3 is TGCGCCAGCAGCTTGGCCGGGGGGGCTAATGAAAAACTGTTTTTT. Its translation is CASSLAGGANEKLFF.

The rearrangement joins TRBV5-1 to TRBJ2-2; D might be TRBD1 (6 bases). V was shortened by 4 bases and J by 0 bases, with 13 bases between the two germline ends. The CDR3 is 16 residues long. Germline CDR1 and CDR2: SGHRS and YFSETQ. CDR3 residues: CASSVRTAPNTGELFF. The CDR3 nucleotides are TGCGCCAGCAGCGTTAGGACAGCTCCGAACACCGGGGAGCTGTTTTTT.

The chain employs TRBV7-2 and TRBJ2-1, with TRBD1 matching over 7 bases. The length of the CDR3 is 13 residues. The V segment lost 4 bases and the J segment 8 bases; nucleotides outside the gene matches: 5. CDR1 is SGHTA and CDR2 is FQGNSA in the germline V gene. The CDR3 sequence: CASSSKGADEQFF. DNA for the CDR3: TGTGCCAGCAGCTCCAAGGGGGCCGATGAGCAGTTCTTC.